The present T cell receptor (beta chain) was sequenced within a study of T cell repertoires and HLA-DP antigens (dated by TCRdb to 2016 to 2019). Broadly, across the study: The study used an in vitro model of CD4+ T cell alloreactivity in which transduced HeLa cells presented allogeneic HLA-DP. The three donors were two male and one female, with ages ranging from the 18-to-29 to the 60-to-69 age band. The two alloantigens modelled structurally similar versus dissimilar alloantigens, differing from self at one and ten peptide-binding groove amino acids, respectively. An average DNA input of about 220 ng was used for sorted CD137+CD4+ samples, compared with roughly 1,100 ng for pre-culture CD4+ samples.

The germline V gene yields SGHRS for CDR1 and YFSETQ for CDR2. V is clipped by 5 bases and J by 8 bases, and the sequence between their germline boundaries is 22 bases long. The CDR3, from cysteine to phenylalanine, totals 15 residues. Only the CDR3 portion is preserved as DNA: 45 bases, with reading frame beginning at the first base. Paper-wide results and their limitations: The naive and memory CD4+ repertoires were not analysed as separate populations. Sorted CD137+ cells showed similar clonality against both alloantigens, at 0.35 to 0.4, which was much higher than the approximately 0.036 seen in pre-culture samples. Limitations were identified as the inclusion of only three donors, the use of a non-physiological HeLa antigen-presenting system, and the use of total CD4+ responder cells. Clones undetected before culture had an average cumulative frequency of roughly 35% against one allele and around 48% against the other.

Untouched CD4+ T cells were isolated from Ficoll-separated PBMC by magnetic bead negative selection, reaching an average purity of roughly 98%. Using magnetic beads, untouched CD4+ T cells were isolated from Ficoll-separated PBMC at around 98% purity, with only negligible CD8+ contamination. Peripheral blood mononuclear cells came from the buffy coats of three healthy blood donors. CMV seronegative status was shared by all three donors. The DNeasy Blood & Tissue Kit was used for extraction of genomic DNA. Genomic DNA from sorted CD137+CD4+ cells and from pre-culture CD4+ baseline samples of each subject was subjected to TCRB sequencing. TCRB CDR3 regions were amplified with the immunoSEQ multiplex PCR using forward primers for 54 TRBV segments and reverse primers for 13 TRBJ segments. Pre-culture CD4+ samples were sequenced at deep resolution, targeting hundreds of thousands of T cell genomes. Amplicons were sequenced on an Illumina HiSeq System, producing 87 bp reads covering the CDR3. The published analysis was carried out like this. PCR and sequencing errors in the reads were corrected, and CDR3 regions were defined by aligning to IMGT reference sequences. Template and unique rearrangement counts were estimated using synthetic template pools. Clonality was calculated as 1 minus Pielou's evenness. Richness was estimated with the Daley-Smith estimator. Repertoire overlap was measured with Morisita's index. Clones present in cultured samples but not detected in the pre-culture repertoire of the same donor were defined as low-abundance clones. Held by TCRdb, this immuneACCESS table contains in-frame sequences only and omits some clones. Under half of the omission traces to an unresolved V gene where checked; the cause of the rest is unknown. V, J and clone size derive from that table, while D and trimming were established from the DNA sequence. Within this sample are over 60,000 clones, with about four fifths of them counted one time only. About 1.4% of the sample belongs to the ten largest clones.

This clone is medium-sized (0.01 to 0.1%) in terms of sample share. Its cognate antigen has yet to be identified. Base quality data are lacking; no much larger clone is found one base away. In this chain, TRBV5-1 is recombined with TRBJ1-2, and possibly TRBD1, on 6 matching bases. This TCR was recovered from a man in his sixties in good health and CMV-seronegative. Sample: CD4+ T cells from PBMCs. The nucleotide sequence reads TGCGCCAGCAGACGAGAAGGGGGGGATATGGCAGGCTACACCTTC. The translation is CASRREGGDMAGYTF.